This passage covers 13 T cell receptor beta chains from one sample sequenced in a study of cytomegalovirus exposure and HLA in healthy donors. Use of 60 Vbeta and 13 Jbeta primers characterized the PCR. The protocol was immunoSEQ multiplex PCR, while the TCRdb copy is restricted to in-frame clones and leaves out a portion. The sample has approximately 61,000 clones; about 81% are singletons. The sequencing sample was made of PBMCs. Receptor source: a man aged 45 to 65 in good health and CMV-seropositive.

This chain uses TRBV7-2 with TRBJ2-7; D may be TRBD1 (6 bases). CDR3 length: 14 residues. V was cut by 2 bases and J by 2 bases, with 10 bases left in between. The germline gives CDR1 SGHTA, CDR2 FQGNSA. CDR3 loop: CASSLSGDTYEQYF. The CDR3 coding sequence is TGTGCCAGCAGCTTATCAGGGGATACCTACGAGCAGTACTTC.

In this sample, this clone turned up many times. A read error may explain this, as a much larger clone is one base away. In the same sample, other DNA sequences code for this CDR3. V gene TRBV15 combines with J gene TRBJ2-5; TRBD1 matches at 9 bases. The CDR3 covers 15 residues. Unmatched junction bases numbered 10, after V lost 6 bases and J lost 5 bases. Looked up from germline, CDR1 is LNHNV and CDR2 is YYDKDF (reference sequence). Here the CDR3 DNA reads TGTGCCACCAGTGTACAGGGGGCGCCTGGGGAGACCCAGTACTTC. As protein: CATSVQGAPGETQYF.

The CDR3 loop is CASSLAPSASETQYF. The CDR3 DNA reads as TGCGCCAGCAGCTTGGCGCCTAGCGCCTCGGAGACGCAGTATTTT. The chain has TRBV5-1 and TRBJ2-3; tentative D call: TRBD2 (6 bases). There are 15 residues in the CDR3. The V and J ends lost 0 bases and 9 bases respectively, with 17 bases between them. Germline V lookup: CDR1 SGHRS, CDR2 YFSETQ.

The chain couples TRBV6-1 to TRBJ2-7, with 12 nucleotides matching TRBD2. V lost 3 bases to trimming and J lost 0 bases; unmatched junction nucleotides: 0. The germline V gene has CDR1 MNHNS and CDR2 SASEGT. The CDR3 is 15 residues long. This CDR3 reads CASSETSGSSYEQYF. DNA for the CDR3: TGTGCCAGCAGTGAGACTAGCGGGAGCTCCTACGAGCAGTACTTC.

Written as DNA, the CDR3 is TGTGCCAGCAGCTTAGGGACAGGAAACCAAGAGACCCAGTACTTC. Translating gives CASSLGTGNQETQYF. V usage is TRBV11-3 and J usage is TRBJ2-5; 7 bases line up with TRBD1. J was trimmed by 0 bases and V by 1 base; bases with no gene match: 2. Germline loops: CDR1 SGHNT, CDR2 YENEEA. CDR3 size: 15 residues.

The chain employs TRBV5-3 and TRBJ1-5; D gene ambiguous. TRBV5-3 qualifies as an ORF whose function is uncertain. This CDR3 is 15 amino acids long. V lost 2 bases and J lost 4, with 13 bases in between. CDR3 residues: CARSFCKTRNQPQHF. The CDR3 DNA follows: TGTGCCAGAAGCTTTTGTAAAACGAGAAATCAGCCCCAGCATTTT.

The chain has TRBV6-5 and TRBJ1-5, with TRBD1 matching 11 bases. Germline loops: CDR1 MNHEY, CDR2 SVGAGI. V trimming: 6 bases; J trimming: 6 bases; junction bases outside the gene matches: 7. This CDR3 is built from 15 residues. The CDR3 DNA reads as TGTGCCAGCAGACCGCGGACAGGGGGCAGTCAGCCCCAGCATTTT. Translating gives CASRPRTGGSQPQHF.

The V gene is TRBV27, the J gene TRBJ2-2; D not resolved. The V gene's germline CDR1 is MNHEY and CDR2 SMNVEV (reference sequence). The CDR3 spans 15 residues. Trimming took off 2 bases at V and 1 base at J, with 8 bases between the two ends. The CDR3 DNA reads TGTGCCAGCAGTTTACTAGATAAGAACACCGGGGAGCTGTTTTTT. Its translation is CASSLLDKNTGELFF.

V is TRBV7-9 and J is TRBJ2-5, with TRBD1 identical over 9 bases. Per the germline V gene, CDR1 is SEHNR and CDR2 is FQNEAQ (reference sequence). V dropped 1 base and J dropped 4; count of bases not matched to a gene: 10. The CDR3 runs to 17 residues. CDR3: CASSLVQGARGGETQYF. The CDR3 nucleotides read TGTGCCAGCAGCTTAGTACAGGGGGCGCGAGGAGGAGAGACCCAGTACTTC.

The gene calls are TRBV5-4 and TRBJ2-7; TRBD1 might be the D (6 bases). CDR3 length: 14 amino acids. In germline, CDR1 is SGHNT, CDR2 YYREEE (reference sequence). The V and J ends lost 0 bases and 0 bases respectively, with 7 bases between them. The CDR3 DNA sequence: TGTGCCAGCAGCTTGGTACAGGGCTCCTACGAGCAGTACTTC. It encodes CASSLVQGSYEQYF.

The V gene is TRBV7-6, the J gene TRBJ2-5; TRBD1 might be the D (5 bases). Germline CDR1 reads SGHVS; CDR2 reads FNYEAQ. V was cut by 11 bases and J by 0 bases, with 13 bases left in between. This CDR3 is 13 amino acids long. CDR3 in amino acids: CAGSDKYQETQYF. CDR3 sequence (DNA): TGTGCCGGATCGGACAAGTACCAAGAGACCCAGTACTTC.

The chain couples TRBV9 to TRBJ2-3, with D unclear. V lost 7 bases and J lost 3, with 12 bases in between. The germline CDR1 and CDR2 sequences are SGDLS and YYNGEE. The CDR3 has 13 residues. The CDR3, as DNA: TGTGCCAGCGGTGAACGTCAGACAGATACGCAGTATTTT. Its protein is CASGERQTDTQYF. Full variable domain (outside the CDR3, taken from reference TRBV9 and TRBJ2-3): DSGVTQTPKHLITATGQRVTLRCSPRSGDLSVYWYQQSLDQGLQFLIQYYNGEERAKGNILERFSAQQFPDLHSELNLSSLELGDSALYFCASGERQTDTQYFGPGTRLTVL.

The chain employs TRBV14 and TRBJ2-2; 7 nucleotides match TRBD1. The CDR3 totals 15 residues. V was clipped by 3 bases and J by 0 bases; unmatched bases: 1. The germline V gene has CDR1 SGHDN and CDR2 FVKESK. This CDR3 is CASSQTGTNTGELFF. In DNA, the CDR3 is TGTGCCAGCAGCCAGACAGGGACGAACACCGGGGAGCTGTTTTTT.